A single sample gave rise to the 22 T cell receptor beta chains below, sequenced in a study of blood T cells in healthy people across ages. Next came a second PCR, run for 7 to 11 cycles, which used a sample-barcoded 5' primer along with a J-beta primer mix. TCRdb used MiXCR to reprocess the 5' RACE reads, holding one entry per CDR3 protein. The sample records around 800,000 distinct CDR3 sequences, more than 25% being singletons. These data also formed part of another study, on T cells of mothers and their children.

Specimen: blood. These receptors all come from a boy between 5 and 17 years old in good health.

V and J are TRBV7-2 and TRBJ1-2; D may be TRBD1 (6 bases). V lost 10 bases and J 8 bases, leaving 17 bases between the germline ends. The CDR3 runs to 12 residues. Germline lookup yields CDR1 SGHTA and CDR2 FQGNSA. Here the CDR3 DNA reads TGTGCCATCGGGGGGGGCCGGCGGGGCTACACCTTC. Residues: CAIGGGRRGYTF.

CDR3 bases: TGTGCCAGCACGGGGAGCGAAAAACTGTTTTTT. It is translated as CASTGSEKLFF. V usage is TRBV6-6 and J usage is TRBJ1-4; D is ambiguous. Trimming took off 7 bases at V and 8 bases at J, with 8 bases between the two ends. The CDR3 is made up of 11 amino acids. CDR1 MNHNY and CDR2 SVGAGI come from the germline V gene (reference sequence).

This rearrangement joins TRBV10-3 to TRBJ2-5; D tentatively fits TRBD1 or TRBD2 (5 bases each). V shed 6 bases and J shed 1 base, with 9 bases lying between them. This CDR3 region has 13 residues. CDR1 is ENHRY and CDR2 is SYGVKD in the germline V gene. CDR3 sequence: CAIRGDPQETQYF. The CDR3 coding sequence is TGTGCCATCAGGGGGGATCCCCAAGAGACCCAGTACTTC.

This clonotype appeared a few times. In this CDR3 the conserved last residue, phenylalanine or tryptophan, is missing, so a read error is likely. The V call is TRBV4-1, the J call TRBJ1-2; maybe TRBD1 (5 bases). CDR3 size: 12 residues. CDR1 and CDR2 from the germline V gene are MGHRA and YSYEKL. Trimming cost V 5 bases and J 4 bases, with 8 bases left between them. CDR3 in amino acids: CASSGGGYGYTL. The CDR3 coding sequence is TGCGCCAGCAGCGGGGGAGGCTATGGCTACACCCTC.

This clonotype was detected only a few times. The chain recombines TRBV12-3 or TRBV12-4 with TRBJ2-5, with 9 bases that match TRBD2. Judging by the DNA end, TRBJ2-1 fits better; the J call may be wrong. The CDR3 consists of 17 residues. The CDR3 is CASSPAPIAGAYNEQFF. CDR3 sequence (DNA): TGTGCCAGCAGTCCCGCCCCTATAGCGGGGGCCTACAATGAGCAGTTCTTC.

The chain couples TRBV2 to TRBJ2-5; D gene ambiguous. The assigned J gene may be wrong: the sequence end matches TRBJ2-7 better. The CDR3 length is 14 residues. Germline V gene sequence: CDR1 SNHLY, CDR2 FYNNEI. The CDR3 here is CASSVIRTTYEQYF. Here the CDR3 DNA reads TGTGCCAGCAGTGTTATCAGGACCACCTACGAGCAGTACTTC.

This clonotype occurred once. The chain employs TRBV29-1 and TRBJ2-1; no firm D call. The V gene lost 2 bases and the J gene lost 6 bases, with 8 bases spanning the gap. The length of the CDR3 is 12 residues. From germline, CDR1 is SQVTM and CDR2 ANQGSEA. CDR3 residues: CSVELYCNEQFF. The DNA for the CDR3 is TGCAGCGTTGAACTCTACTGCAATGAGCAGTTCTTC.

This clonotype was seen a handful of times. This chain uses TRBV7-9 with TRBJ2-1; 8 positions match TRBD1. The J call may be incorrect, as the DNA end agrees better with TRBJ2-7. This CDR3 spans 15 amino acids. Germline values: CDR1 SEHNR, CDR2 FQNEAQ (reference sequence). CDR3 nucleotides: TGTGCCAGCAGCCCAAACCCAGGGGGCCAGTGGGAGCAGTACTTC. It is translated as CASSPNPGGQWEQYF.

V gene TRBV10-3 combines with J gene TRBJ2-5; 8 bases fit TRBD2. Matching the DNA end better, TRBJ2-1 makes the J call doubtful. Germline CDR1 reads ENHRY; CDR2 reads SYGVKD. The CDR3 extends over 15 amino acids. The CDR3 here is CAITPGSGAGNEQFF. In nucleotides, the CDR3 is TGTGCCATCACCCCGGGTAGCGGGGCCGGCAATGAGCAGTTCTTC.

This clonotype has more than one count but fewer than ten. The chain has TRBV12-3 or TRBV12-4 and TRBJ2-7; D not certain. The CDR3 spans 14 residues. V was clipped by 7 bases and J by 3 bases, with 16 bases between them. CDR3 nucleotide sequence: TGTGCCAGCACCCCCGGTCTATCTTTCTACGAGCAGTACTTC. The encoded protein is CASTPGLSFYEQYF.

A few counts support this clonotype. The CDR3 DNA sequence: TGTGCCTGCAGGGAAGGCCCAAACTACGAGCAGTACTTC. It encodes CACREGPNYEQYF. The V gene is TRBV30, the J gene TRBJ2-7; D might be TRBD1 (5 bases). CDR1 and CDR2 (germline): GTSNPN, SVGIG (reference sequence). The V and J ends lost 6 bases and 3 bases respectively, with 15 bases between them. The CDR3 contains 13 residues.

The V and J genes are TRBV10-1 and TRBJ2-3; D is possibly TRBD1 (6 bases). Germline CDR1 reads WNHNN; CDR2 reads SYGVQD (reference sequence). CDR3 length: 15 amino acids. Trimming took 4 bases from V and 1 from J, leaving 12 bases between them. This CDR3 reads CASSVNRVGTDTQYF. The CDR3 DNA is TGCGCCAGCAGTGTCAACAGGGTTGGCACAGATACGCAGTATTTT.

This rearrangement joins TRBV7-9 to TRBJ2-5; a possible D gene is TRBD1 (6 bases). V lost 5 bases and J 3 bases, leaving 10 bases between the germline ends. The CDR3 is 13 residues long. CDR1 is SEHNR and CDR2 is FQNEAQ in the germline V gene (reference sequence). The CDR3 spells CASSTGTKETQYF. In nucleotides, the CDR3 is TGTGCCAGCAGCACCGGGACAAAAGAGACCCAGTACTTC.

V and J are TRBV14 and TRBJ2-7; tentatively, D is TRBD2 (6 bases). This CDR3 has 14 residues. CDR1 and CDR2 (germline): SGHDN, FVKESK. V dropped 4 bases and J dropped 8 bases, with 18 bases sitting between them. CDR3 sequence: CASSLAGLTLQQYF. Written as DNA, the CDR3 is TGTGCCAGCAGCCTTGCGGGGCTCACGTTACAGCAGTACTTC.

The chain employs TRBV5-1 and TRBJ2-5; 8 nucleotides line up with TRBD2. The J call could be wrong; TRBJ2-1 is a better fit for the DNA end. The CDR3 consists of 14 residues. Germline V gene lookup returns CDR1 SGHRS and CDR2 YFSETQ. The CDR3 region has the DNA TGCGCCAGCAGCTTGGCGACAGCGGGGGAAGAGCAGTTCTTC. This encodes CASSLATAGEEQFF.

As to this clonotype: Its ends do not fully match the called genes, so a read error is possible. The rearrangement uses TRBV11-2 and TRBJ2-7; D not certain. Per the germline V gene, CDR1 is SGHAT and CDR2 is FQNNGV. The CDR3 sequence is 11 residues long. CDR3 region: CTSSLGYEQYF. The CDR3, as DNA: TGTACCAGCAGCTTGGGGTACGAGCAGTACTTC.

This rearrangement joins TRBV18 to TRBJ2-3; TRBD2 agrees at 8 bases. V was clipped by 1 base and J by 5 bases; unmatched bases: 5. CDR1 and CDR2 from the germline V gene are KGHSH and LQKENI. CDR3 length: 15 residues. DNA of the CDR3: TGTGCCAGCTCACCACGGAATAGCGGGGAAGATACGCAGTATTTT. Its protein is CASSPRNSGEDTQYF. Together with reference TRBV18 and TRBJ2-3, the CDR3 gives the full variable domain: NAGVMQNPRHLVRRRGQEARLRCSPMKGHSHVYWYRQLPEEGLKFMVYLQKENIIDESGMPKERFSAEFPKEGPSILRIQQVVRGDSAAYFCASSPRNSGEDTQYFGPGTRLTVL.

V gene TRBV20-1 combines with J gene TRBJ2-1; TRBD1 or TRBD2 may be the D gene (5 bases each). CDR1 is DFQATT, CDR2 SNEGSKA, per germline (reference sequence). V was shortened by 0 bases and J by 1 base, with 10 bases between the two germline ends. The CDR3 extends over 15 amino acids. For the CDR3, the DNA is TGCAGTGCTAGAGATGGGGACGGTTCCTACAATGAGCAGTTCTTC. Amino acid sequence: CSARDGDGSYNEQFF.

The V and J genes are TRBV7-9 and TRBJ2-5; D is uncertain. Trimming shortened V by 1 base and J by 1 base, and 13 bases separated the two germline ends. The CDR3 extends over 16 amino acids. Per the germline V gene, CDR1 is SEHNR and CDR2 is FQNEAQ (reference sequence). This chain's CDR3 is CASSLGSAPIQETQYF. CDR3 sequence (DNA): TGTGCCAGCAGCTTAGGGAGCGCCCCGATCCAAGAGACCCAGTACTTC.

The table lists this clonotype with a few counts. The germline gene is not matched at one end of the junction; a read error may be the cause. Here the CDR3 DNA reads TGTGCCGCCAGTGACCAATCAGGACTAGCGGAAGAGACCCAGTACTTC. This translates into CAASDQSGLAEETQYF. V and J are TRBV24-1 and TRBJ2-5; TRBD2 matches at 10 bases. The CDR3 loop spans 16 amino acids. The V gene's germline CDR1 is KGHDR and CDR2 SFDVKD.

The rearrangement links TRBV3-1 to TRBJ2-2; possibly TRBD2 for D (6 bases). The CDR3 has 15 amino acids. Per germline, CDR1 LGHDT and CDR2 YNNKEL (reference sequence). V dropped 1 base and J dropped 3 bases, with 9 bases sitting between them. The CDR3: CASSQVAEHTGELFF. The CDR3 coding sequence is TGTGCCAGCAGCCAAGTAGCGGAGCACACCGGGGAGCTGTTTTTT.

The chain couples TRBV2 to TRBJ1-2, with D possibly TRBD1 on 5 matching bases. V was shortened by 6 bases and J by 4 bases, with 12 bases between the two germline ends. The CDR3 runs 13 residues. From germline, CDR1 is SNHLY and CDR2 FYNNEI. The CDR3 sequence: CASRGRTFYGYTF. CDR3 DNA: TGTGCCAGCAGGGGACGGACTTTCTATGGCTACACCTTC.